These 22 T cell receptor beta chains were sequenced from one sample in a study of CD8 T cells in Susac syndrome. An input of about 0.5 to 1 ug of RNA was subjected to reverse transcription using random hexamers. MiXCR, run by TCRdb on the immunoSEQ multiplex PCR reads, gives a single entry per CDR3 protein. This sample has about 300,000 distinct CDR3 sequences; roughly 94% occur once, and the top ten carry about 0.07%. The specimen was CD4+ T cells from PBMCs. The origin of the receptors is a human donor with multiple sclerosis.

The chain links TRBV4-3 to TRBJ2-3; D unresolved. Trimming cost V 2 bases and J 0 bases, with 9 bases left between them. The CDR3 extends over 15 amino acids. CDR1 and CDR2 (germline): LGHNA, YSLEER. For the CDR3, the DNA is TGCGCCAGCAGCCAACAGCCATCTAGCACAGATACGCAGTATTTT. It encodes CASSQQPSSTDTQYF.

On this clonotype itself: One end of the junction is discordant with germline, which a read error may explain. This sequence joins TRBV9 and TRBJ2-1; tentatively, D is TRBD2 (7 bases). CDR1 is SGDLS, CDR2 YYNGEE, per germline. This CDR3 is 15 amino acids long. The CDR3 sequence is CANSVGGARDNEQFF. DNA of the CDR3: TGTGCCAACAGCGTAGGGGGGGCGCGGGACAATGAGCAGTTCTTC.

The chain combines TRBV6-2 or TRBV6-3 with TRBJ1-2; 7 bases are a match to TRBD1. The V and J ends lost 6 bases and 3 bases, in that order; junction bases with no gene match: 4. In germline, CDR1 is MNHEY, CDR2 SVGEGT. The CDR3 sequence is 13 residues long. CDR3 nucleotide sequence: TGTGCCAGCAGACCTGGGACAGACTATGGCTACACCTTC. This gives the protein CASRPGTDYGYTF.

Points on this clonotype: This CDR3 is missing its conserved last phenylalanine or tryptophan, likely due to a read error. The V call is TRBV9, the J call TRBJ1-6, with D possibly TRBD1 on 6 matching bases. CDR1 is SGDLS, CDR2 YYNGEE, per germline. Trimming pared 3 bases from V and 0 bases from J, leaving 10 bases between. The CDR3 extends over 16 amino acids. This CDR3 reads CASSAGGASYNSPLHL. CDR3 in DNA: TGTGCCAGCAGCGCCGGGGGGGCCTCCTATAATTCACCCCTCCACCTT.

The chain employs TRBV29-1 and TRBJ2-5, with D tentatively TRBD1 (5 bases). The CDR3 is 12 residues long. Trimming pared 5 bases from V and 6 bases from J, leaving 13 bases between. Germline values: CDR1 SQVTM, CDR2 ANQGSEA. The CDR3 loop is CSVKTVEQTQYF. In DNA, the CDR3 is TGCAGCGTTAAGACAGTCGAGCAGACCCAGTACTTC.

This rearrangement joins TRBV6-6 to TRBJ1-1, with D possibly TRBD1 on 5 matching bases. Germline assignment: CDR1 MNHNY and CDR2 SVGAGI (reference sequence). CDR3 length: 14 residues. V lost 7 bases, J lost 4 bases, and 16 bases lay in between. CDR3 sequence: CASTASTGTTEAFF. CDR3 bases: TGTGCCAGCACTGCATCGACCGGGACCACTGAAGCTTTCTTT.

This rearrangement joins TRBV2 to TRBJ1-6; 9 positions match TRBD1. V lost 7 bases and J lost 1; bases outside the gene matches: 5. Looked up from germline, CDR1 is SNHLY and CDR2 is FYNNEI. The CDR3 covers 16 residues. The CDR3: CASTGQGTSYNSPLHF. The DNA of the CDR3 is TGTGCCAGCACAGGACAGGGGACGTCCTATAATTCACCCCTCCACTTT. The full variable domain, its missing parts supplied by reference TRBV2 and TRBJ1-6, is EPEVTQTPSHQVTQMGQEVILRCVPISNHLYFYWYRQILGQKVEFLVSFYNNEISEKSEIFDDQFSVERPDGSNFTLKIRSTKLEDSAMYFCASTGQGTSYNSPLHFGNGTRLTVT.

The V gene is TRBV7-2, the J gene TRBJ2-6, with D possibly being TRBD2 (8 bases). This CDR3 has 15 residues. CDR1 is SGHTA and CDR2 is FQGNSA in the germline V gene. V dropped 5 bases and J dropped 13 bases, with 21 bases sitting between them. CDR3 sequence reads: CASSRGGTAGLVLTF. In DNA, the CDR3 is TGTGCCAGCAGCCGGGGGGGGACAGCGGGTTTGGTCCTGACTTTC.

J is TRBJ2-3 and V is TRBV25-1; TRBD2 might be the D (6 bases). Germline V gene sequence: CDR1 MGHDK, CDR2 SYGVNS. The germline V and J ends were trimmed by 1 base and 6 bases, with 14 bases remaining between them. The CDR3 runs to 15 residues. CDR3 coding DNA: TGTGCCAGCAGTGAATCTACGGGAGCAGGGGATACGCAGTATTTT. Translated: CASSESTGAGDTQYF.

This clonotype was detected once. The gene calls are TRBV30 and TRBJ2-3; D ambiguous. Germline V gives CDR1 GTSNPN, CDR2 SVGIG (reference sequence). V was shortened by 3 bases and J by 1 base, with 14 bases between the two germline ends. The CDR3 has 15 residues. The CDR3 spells CAWREGQVGTDTQYF. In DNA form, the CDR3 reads TGTGCCTGGAGGGAAGGGCAAGTGGGCACAGATACGCAGTATTTT. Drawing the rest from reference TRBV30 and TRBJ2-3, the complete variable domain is SQTIHQWPATLVQPVGSPLSLECTVEGTSNPNLYWYRQAAGRGLQLLFYSVGIGQISSEVPQNLSASRPQDRQFILSSKKLLLSDSGFYLCAWREGQVGTDTQYFGPGTRLTVL.

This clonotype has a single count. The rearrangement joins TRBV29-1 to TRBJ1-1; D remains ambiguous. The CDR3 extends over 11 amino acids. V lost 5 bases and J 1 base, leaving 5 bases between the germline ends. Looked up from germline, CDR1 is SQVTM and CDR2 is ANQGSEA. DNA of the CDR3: TGCAGCGTTCGGAGGAACACTGAAGCTTTCTTT. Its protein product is CSVRRNTEAFF.

CDR3 residues: CASSRDGLSSSPLHF. CDR3 bases: TGTGCCAGCAGTAGGGATGGACTTTCAAGTTCACCCCTCCACTTT. The rearrangement links TRBV2 to TRBJ1-6; D is unresolved. V was clipped by 5 bases and J by 9 bases, with 17 bases between them. Germline loops: CDR1 SNHLY, CDR2 FYNNEI. The CDR3 loop spans 15 amino acids.

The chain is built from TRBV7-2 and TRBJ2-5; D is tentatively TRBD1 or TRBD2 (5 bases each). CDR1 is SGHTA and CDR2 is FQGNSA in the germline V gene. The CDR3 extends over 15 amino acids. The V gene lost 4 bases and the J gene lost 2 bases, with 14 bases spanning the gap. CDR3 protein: CASSSRDLGQETQYF. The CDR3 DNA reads TGTGCCAGCAGCTCCCGGGACCTGGGTCAAGAGACCCAGTACTTC.

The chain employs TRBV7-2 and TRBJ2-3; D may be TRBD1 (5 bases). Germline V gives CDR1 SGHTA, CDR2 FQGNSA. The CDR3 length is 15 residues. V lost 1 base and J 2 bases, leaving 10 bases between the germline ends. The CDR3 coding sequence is TGTGCCAGCAGCTTAGGAGCTGGGGCCACAGATACGCAGTATTTT. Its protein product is CASSLGAGATDTQYF.

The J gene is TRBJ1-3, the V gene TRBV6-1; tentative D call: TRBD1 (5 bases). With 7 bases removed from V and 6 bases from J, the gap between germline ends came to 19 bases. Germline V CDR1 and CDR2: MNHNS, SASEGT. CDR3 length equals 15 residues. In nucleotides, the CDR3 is TGTGCCAGCATTTGGGACCGGAACATTTTAAACACCATATATTTT. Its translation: CASIWDRNILNTIYF.

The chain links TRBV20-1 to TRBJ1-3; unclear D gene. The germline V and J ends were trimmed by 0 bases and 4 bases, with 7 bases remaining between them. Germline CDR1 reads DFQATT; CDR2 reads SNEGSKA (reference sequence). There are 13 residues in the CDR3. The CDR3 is CSARDFGGNTIYF. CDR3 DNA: TGCAGTGCTAGAGATTTTGGCGGAAACACCATATATTTT.

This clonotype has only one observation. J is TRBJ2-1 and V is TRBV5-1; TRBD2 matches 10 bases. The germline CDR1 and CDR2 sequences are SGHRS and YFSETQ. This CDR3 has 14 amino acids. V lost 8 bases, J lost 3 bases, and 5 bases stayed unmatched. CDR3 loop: CASNSGGIYNEQFF. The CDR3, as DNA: TGCGCCAGTAATAGCGGGGGGATCTACAATGAGCAGTTCTTC.

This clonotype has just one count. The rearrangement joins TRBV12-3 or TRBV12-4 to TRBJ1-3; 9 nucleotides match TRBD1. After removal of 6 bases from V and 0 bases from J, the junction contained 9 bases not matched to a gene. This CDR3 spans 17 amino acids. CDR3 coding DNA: TGTGCCAGCAGCTCGACAGGGGGAATAAGCTCTGGAAACACCATATATTTT. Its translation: CASSSTGGISSGNTIYF.

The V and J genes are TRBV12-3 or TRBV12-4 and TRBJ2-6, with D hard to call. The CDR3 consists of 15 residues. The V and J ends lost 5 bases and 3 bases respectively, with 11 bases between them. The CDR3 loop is CASSARRGGANVLTF. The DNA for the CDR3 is TGTGCCAGCAGTGCCCGGAGAGGTGGGGCCAACGTCCTGACTTTC.

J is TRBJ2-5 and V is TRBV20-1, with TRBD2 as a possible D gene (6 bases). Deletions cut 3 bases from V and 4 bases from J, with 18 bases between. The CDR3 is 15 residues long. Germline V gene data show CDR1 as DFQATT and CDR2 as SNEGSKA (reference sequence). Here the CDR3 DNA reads TGCAGTGCTAGTATACTAGCCTCTGGGGGAGAGACCCAGTACTTC. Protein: CSASILASGGETQYF.

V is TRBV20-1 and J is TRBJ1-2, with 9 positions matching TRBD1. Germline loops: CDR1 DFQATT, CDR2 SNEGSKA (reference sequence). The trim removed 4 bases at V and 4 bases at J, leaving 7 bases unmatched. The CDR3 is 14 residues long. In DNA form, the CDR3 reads TGCAGTGCTAACTCAGGACAGGGGCCCTATGGCTACACCTTC. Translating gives CSANSGQGPYGYTF.

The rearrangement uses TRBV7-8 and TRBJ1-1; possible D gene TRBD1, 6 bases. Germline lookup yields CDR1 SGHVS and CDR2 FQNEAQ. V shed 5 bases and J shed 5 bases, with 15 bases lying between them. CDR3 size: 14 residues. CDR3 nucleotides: TGTGCCAGCAGCCCGGGGGCCCGGCGAACTGAAGCTTTCTTT. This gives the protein CASSPGARRTEAFF.